Listed here is a single T cell receptor beta chain. Its antigen is currently unknown. Profiled with immunoSEQ multiplex PCR; TCRdb holds only in-frame clones, not every one. Of around 130,000 clones in the sample, approximately 86% were seen once. Germline CDR1 is SGHNT and CDR2 is YYREEE (reference sequence). Trimming cost V 7 bases and J 7 bases, with 20 bases left between them. The CDR3 spans 15 residues. No infections or other immune events were documented during collection. This entry belongs to a study of identifying expanded T cells in peripheral blood. Findings and caveats of the study: Two-week clone count variance significantly increased as total template count grew. Over about two and four weeks, about 17 and 20 clones changed, versus 1.2 between replicates.

The TCR comes from a person between 18 and 75 years old in good health. The chain is built from TRBV5-4 and TRBJ2-2; maybe TRBD2 (6 bases). The sample was blood. This CDR3 reads CASSTPRGVGGELFF. The CDR3 DNA reads as TGTGCCAGCTCCACTCCTCGCGGGGTCGGCGGGGAGCTGTTTTTT.